These 12 T cell receptor beta chains originate from one sample sequenced in a study of cytomegalovirus exposure and HLA in healthy donors. The method was immunoSEQ multiplex PCR; TCRdb's version includes in-frame clones alone and lacks a portion of them. The repertoire holds roughly 250,000 clones, with approximately 83% as singletons. Sequencing was performed on PBMCs. These receptors all stem from a young woman in good health and CMV-seropositive.

V and J are TRBV12-5 and TRBJ2-5; 11 nucleotides agree with TRBD2. The V gene end was trimmed by 1 base and the J gene end by 5 bases; junction bases not matched to a gene: 6. This CDR3 comprises 16 residues. Germline V lookup: CDR1 LGHNT, CDR2 FRNRAP. CDR3 DNA sequence: TGTGCTAGTGGTTTGGCCCTGACTAGCGGGACGGAGACCCAGTACTTC. Amino acids: CASGLALTSGTETQYF. Looking up the rest from reference TRBV12-5 and TRBJ2-5 gives the full variable domain: DARVTQTPRHKVTEMGQEVTMRCQPILGHNTVFWYRQTMMQGLELLAYFRNRAPLDDSGMPKDRFSAEMPDATLATLKIQPSEPRDSAVYFCASGLALTSGTETQYFGPGTRLLVL.

Comments on this clone: In the same sample, other DNA sequences code for this CDR3. The chain employs TRBV19 and TRBJ2-2; TRBD1 matches at 9 bases. The CDR3 contains 14 residues. The V gene's germline CDR1 is LNHDA and CDR2 SQIVND (reference sequence). The junction had 5 bases not matched to a gene; V was cut back by 9 bases and J by 3 bases. CDR3 loop: CASKGQGDTGELFF. The CDR3 nucleotides read TGTGCCAGCAAGGGACAGGGAGACACCGGGGAGCTGTTTTTT.

On this clone itself: Other nucleotide sequences in the sample specify the same CDR3. This chain uses TRBV7-3 with TRBJ2-5, with a tentative D call TRBD2 (5 bases). Germline V gene sequence: CDR1 SGHTA, CDR2 FQGTGA. The CDR3 contains 15 residues. V lost 5 bases, J lost 2 bases, and 15 bases lay in between. CDR3 region: CASSLAGVEQETQYF. CDR3 bases: TGTGCCAGCAGCCTAGCTGGGGTGGAACAAGAGACCCAGTACTTC.

The chain links TRBV5-4 to TRBJ2-1; D unclear. Germline loops: CDR1 SGHNT, CDR2 YYREEE (reference sequence). The CDR3 sequence is 17 residues long. The V and J ends lost 4 bases and 2 bases respectively, with 19 bases between them. The CDR3 bases are TGTGCCAGCAGCCCCGATCGCGGCAGAGGAGCCTACAATGAGCAGTTCTTC. Translated, it gives CASSPDRGRGAYNEQFF.

This chain connects TRBV28 to TRBJ2-3, with D possibly being TRBD2 (5 bases). The CDR3 spans 11 residues. Germline-derived CDR1 and CDR2 are MDHEN and SYDVKM. The V and J ends lost 2 bases and 11 bases respectively, with 8 bases between them. The CDR3 loop is CASSLLAGQYF. CDR3 coding DNA: TGTGCCAGCAGTTTACTGGCGGGGCAGTATTTT.

The genes are TRBV5-4 and TRBJ1-4; 8 bases map to TRBD1. Germline CDR1 and CDR2: SGHNT and YYREEE (reference sequence). This CDR3 is 15 amino acids long. The ends lost 4 bases at V and 8 bases at J; junction bases unmatched: 10. In DNA form, the CDR3 reads TGTGCCAGCAGCCCAGACCAGGGGGCGGGCGAAAAACTGTTTTTT. Translation: CASSPDQGAGEKLFF.

The rearrangement joins TRBV27 to TRBJ2-7; TRBD2 aligns across 8 bases. Germline V gene sequence: CDR1 MNHEY, CDR2 SMNVEV (reference sequence). The trim removed 4 bases at V and 2 bases at J, leaving 1 base unmatched. The CDR3 extends over 13 amino acids. The CDR3 region is CASSWGLAYEQYF. Here the CDR3 DNA reads TGTGCCAGCAGTTGGGGACTAGCCTACGAGCAGTACTTC.

The chain combines TRBV7-8 with TRBJ1-1, with D possibly matching TRBD1 (6 bases). This CDR3 has 12 amino acids. Trimming shortened V by 5 bases and J by 5 bases, and 9 bases separated the two germline ends. Germline V gene data show CDR1 as SGHVS and CDR2 as FQNEAQ. The CDR3 nucleotides are TGTGCCAGCAGCCCCGACAGGACTGAAGCTTTCTTT. Amino acids: CASSPDRTEAFF.

The chain combines TRBV7-9 with TRBJ2-1, with D perhaps TRBD1 (6 bases). The CDR3 is 11 residues long. Per germline, CDR1 SEHNR and CDR2 FQNEAQ (reference sequence). Trimming pared 3 bases from V and 9 bases from J, leaving 6 bases between. CDR3 loop: CASSFRGEQFF. Here the CDR3 DNA reads TGTGCCAGCAGCTTCAGGGGTGAGCAGTTCTTC.

The V and J genes are TRBV30 and TRBJ2-3; 11 nucleotides line up with TRBD2. This CDR3 has 15 residues. Germline lookup yields CDR1 GTSNPN and CDR2 SVGIG (reference sequence). V lost 4 bases to trimming and J lost 2 bases; unmatched junction nucleotides: 5. The CDR3 nucleotides read TGTGCCTGGACTAGCGGGAGGTTTTCCACAGATACGCAGTATTTT. Translation: CAWTSGRFSTDTQYF.

This clone showed up just a few times. V is TRBV25-1 and J is TRBJ2-7, with D unclear. In germline, CDR1 is MGHDK, CDR2 SYGVNS. CDR3 length: 11 residues. The V end was cut by 5 bases, the J end by 1 base, with 3 bases between. CDR3 in amino acids: CASSSSYEQYF. CDR3 nucleotide sequence: TGTGCCAGCAGTTCTTCCTACGAGCAGTACTTC.

The chain uses TRBV27 and TRBJ1-5; D is undetermined. The CDR3 consists of 15 residues. The ends were cut back, 10 bases at V and 0 bases at J, with 16 bases in the middle. Germline V lookup: CDR1 MNHEY, CDR2 SMNVEV (reference sequence). In DNA form, the CDR3 reads TGTGCCACTCGCCCGGGTCAGATTAGCAATCAGCCCCAGCATTTT. Amino acids: CATRPGQISNQPQHF.